Listed below are T cell receptor beta chains from one sample, sequenced in a study of blood T cell repertoires in COVID-19. Repertoires were generated with immunoSEQ multiplex PCR, while TCRdb's copy carries only in-frame clones and drops some. The sample includes about 360,000 clones, 86% of them seen just once. The sample comprised peripheral blood. The origin of the receptors is a woman aged 55-70 years with COVID-19, enrolled during active disease. CDR3s include the opening cysteine and the closing phenylalanine or tryptophan. The D gene is left open where the match is weak. Part of the rows lack a size; the others show once, few, many or a class for expanded clones.

clone size,J gene,D gene,V gene,CDR3 protein,CDR3 DNA
-,TRBJ1-2,TRBD1,TRBV19,CASRSGGGYGYTF,TGTGCCAGTAGGTCAGGGGGCGGCTATGGCTACACCTTC
-,TRBJ2-7,TRBD1,TRBV7-6,CASSLDRDSSYEQYF,TGTGCCAGCAGCTTGGACCGGGACAGCTCCTACGAGCAGTACTTC
-,TRBJ2-7,TRBD1,TRBV14,CASSRGGSSYEQYF,TGTGCCAGCAGTCGAGGGGGCAGCTCCTACGAGCAGTACTTC
few,TRBJ2-3,-,TRBV30,CAWSSSWGRGTGTDTQYF,TGTGCCTGGAGTTCTTCCTGGGGGCGGGGGACTGGCACAGATACGCAGTATTTT
-,TRBJ1-5,-,TRBV3-1/TRBV3-2,CASSYGRANQPQHF,TGTGCCAGCAGCTACGGGAGGGCGAATCAGCCCCAGCATTTT
-,TRBJ1-4,TRBD1,TRBV6-1,CASSESGGTLNEKLFF,TGTGCCAGCAGTGAGTCAGGGGGCACCCTTAATGAAAAACTGTTTTTT
-,TRBJ2-7,-,TRBV10-1,CASSQENSYEQYF,TGCGCCAGCAGTCAGGAAAACTCCTACGAGCAGTACTTC
-,TRBJ2-2,TRBD1,TRBV5-4,CASTFKQGSMTGELFF,TGTGCCAGCACCTTTAAACAGGGGTCAATGACCGGGGAGCTGTTTTTT
once,TRBJ1-2,TRBD1,TRBV7-3,CASSLKPGGYGYTF,TGTGCCAGCAGCTTAAAGCCAGGGGGCTATGGCTACACCTTC
-,TRBJ1-1,-,TRBV5-6,CASSLGSSDTEAFF,TGTGCCAGCAGCTTGGGGAGTAGTGACACTGAAGCTTTCTTT
-,TRBJ1-1,-,TRBV4-1,CASSQAPSRGMNTEAFF,TGCGCCAGCAGCCAAGCTCCCAGTAGGGGTATGAACACTGAAGCTTTCTTT
once,TRBJ1-6,TRBD1,TRBV9,CASSVSGTGNNSPLHF,TGTGCCAGCAGCGTATCCGGGACAGGGAATAATTCACCCCTCCACTTT
once,TRBJ1-5,TRBD1,TRBV4-1,CASSQGDRGQRQPQHF,TGCGCCAGCAGCCAAGGGGACAGGGGGCAGAGGCAGCCCCAGCATTTT
-,TRBJ1-1,TRBD1,TRBV3-1/TRBV3-2,CASSHFPGTGVYTEAFF,TGTGCCAGCAGCCACTTCCCCGGGACAGGGGTATACACTGAAGCTTTCTTT
-,TRBJ2-5,TRBD2,TRBV7-8,CASSLTLLAGKETQYF,TGTGCCAGCAGCTTAACGTTACTAGCGGGGAAAGAGACCCAGTACTTC
-,TRBJ2-2,TRBD1,TRBV6-1,CASSEWTGGSGELFF,TGTGCCAGCAGTGAATGGACAGGGGGTAGCGGGGAGCTGTTTTTT
-,TRBJ2-2,-,TRBV19,CASSPGFSGELFF,TGTGCCAGTAGTCCAGGGTTTTCCGGGGAGCTGTTTTTT
-,TRBJ2-7,TRBD1,TRBV7-2,CASSWDRSSYEQYF,TGTGCCAGCAGCTGGGACAGAAGCTCCTACGAGCAGTACTTC
-,TRBJ1-2,-,TRBV12-3/TRBV12-4,CASTPPGHYGYTF,TGTGCCAGCACCCCGCCAGGGCACTATGGCTACACCTTC
-,TRBJ2-3,TRBD2,TRBV11-2,CASSLVAGVSDTQYF,TGTGCCAGCAGCTTAGTAGCGGGGGTCTCAGATACGCAGTATTTT
-,TRBJ2-7,-,TRBV11-2,CASSLAGRAYEQYF,TGTGCCAGCAGCTTAGCGGGTAGAGCTTACGAGCAGTACTTC
-,TRBJ1-4,-,TRBV9,CASSRGSGEKLFF,TGTGCCAGCAGCCGGGGGAGTGGAGAAAAACTGTTTTTT
-,TRBJ1-5,TRBD1,TRBV19,CASSPGTGDLRQPQHF,TGTGCCAGTAGTCCCGGGACAGGGGATTTACGACAGCCCCAGCATTTT
few,TRBJ2-7,-,TRBV5-5,CASSTGPEAYEQYF,TGTGCCAGCAGTACAGGGCCAGAGGCGTACGAGCAGTACTTC
-,TRBJ2-7,TRBD2,TRBV6-5,CATQTSGSTYEQYF,TGTGCCACCCAAACTAGCGGGAGTACCTACGAGCAGTACTTC